These 23 T cell receptor beta chains share one sample of origin, sequenced in a study of T cells expressing NK-cell markers. TCRdb re-called the 5' RACE reads, yielding one record per CDR3 amino acid sequence without DNA. The data include some 410,000 distinct CDR3 sequences; the top ten clones carry more than 7%. Sequencing was done on a sample of blood T cells: a sorted CD56 or NKG2C T cell subset, CD4+ or CD8+ T cells, or bulk PBMC T cells (not recorded which). These receptor sequences come from a woman between 18 and 75 years old in good health.

V gene TRBV5-1 combines with J gene TRBJ2-2; TCRdb lists TRBD1, though no DNA is available to test this call. Germline assignment: CDR1 SGHRS and CDR2 YFSETQ. This CDR3 comprises 16 residues. CDR3 amino acids: CASSLRQQGNTGELFF.

The gene calls are TRBV7-9 and TRBJ2-1; without DNA, the TCRdb call of TRBD2 cannot be checked. Per the germline V gene, CDR1 is SEHNR and CDR2 is FQNEAQ (reference sequence). The CDR3 loop spans 14 amino acids. The CDR3 sequence is CASSLVTERYEQFF.

The chain is built from TRBV6-5 and TRBJ2-2. Germline-derived CDR1 and CDR2 are MNHEY and SVGAGI. This CDR3 has 15 residues. CDR3 sequence reads: CASSYSNTNTGEQFF.

The chain combines TRBV18 with TRBJ2-5; TCRdb indicates TRBD1, and absent DNA this call remains unverified. Looked up from germline, CDR1 is KGHSH and CDR2 is LQKENI. The CDR3 extends over 15 amino acids. The CDR3 protein is CASSPTQGPGETQYF.

J is TRBJ1-6 and V is TRBV29-1; the D gene TCRdb calls, TRBD1, cannot be checked with no DNA. The CDR3 has 13 amino acids. Germline loops: CDR1 SQVTM, CDR2 ANQGSEA. The CDR3: CSCRDRTDSPLHF. The entire variable domain, with the rest obtained from reference TRBV29-1 and TRBJ1-6, is as follows: SAVISQKPSRDICQRGTSLTIQCQVDSQVTMMFWYRQQPGQSLTLIATANQGSEATYESGFVIDKFPISRPNLTFSTLTVSNMSPEDSSIYLCSCRDRTDSPLHFGNGTRLTVT.

The chain is built from TRBV5-1 and TRBJ2-5; TCRdb's D call of TRBD1 is untestable without DNA. Germline CDR1 and CDR2: SGHRS and YFSETQ. This CDR3 contains 13 residues. The chain's CDR3 is CASRDIRQETQYF.

The chain combines TRBV20-1 with TRBJ1-2; as DNA is missing, the TRBD1 call by TCRdb cannot be tested. This CDR3 is 13 amino acids long. Germline CDR1 and CDR2: DFQATT and SNEGSKA (reference sequence). Here the CDR3 reads CSARPGHNYGYTF.

The chain joins TRBV3-1 to TRBJ1-3; without DNA, the TCRdb call of TRBD1 cannot be checked. The CDR3 totals 14 residues. Germline V CDR1 and CDR2: LGHDT, YNNKEL (reference sequence). This CDR3 is CASSHGNTGNTIYF.

The chain has TRBV27 and TRBJ2-1; TCRdb designates TRBD2, a call that cannot be tested without DNA. In germline, CDR1 is MNHEY, CDR2 SMNVEV (reference sequence). The CDR3 spans 16 residues. This CDR3 is CASSRLGLGGGNEQFF.

CDR3 in amino acids: CASSIGAPSHEQYF. This chain joins TRBV19 and TRBJ2-7; the TCRdb D gene call, TRBD1, has no DNA to confirm it. Germline-derived CDR1 and CDR2 are LNHDA and SQIVND (reference sequence). This CDR3 is built from 14 residues.

This chain's CDR3 is CASSEAGQGANTGELFF. The rearrangement links TRBV2 to TRBJ2-2; the TRBD1 assignment by TCRdb is unverifiable without DNA. This CDR3 comprises 17 residues. CDR1 is SNHLY and CDR2 is FYNNEI in the germline V gene.

The V call is TRBV6-5, the J call TRBJ1-1. The CDR3 length is 15 residues. Germline loops: CDR1 MNHEY, CDR2 SVGAGI. The CDR3 reads CASSYSGNKNTEAFF.

V and J are TRBV29-1 and TRBJ2-3; TCRdb outputs TRBD2, but without DNA this stays unchecked. The CDR3 is 15 residues long. Germline values: CDR1 SQVTM, CDR2 ANQGSEA. The CDR3 sequence: CSVVRLAGPTDTQYF.

The J gene is TRBJ2-5, the V gene TRBV9; TCRdb outputs TRBD1, but without DNA this stays unchecked. CDR1 SGDLS and CDR2 YYNGEE come from the germline V gene. The CDR3 runs 11 residues. CDR3: CASSVGDSLYF.

CDR3 loop: CASSSHGGLYSEQYF. The chain links TRBV9 to TRBJ2-7; TCRdb lists TRBD1, though no DNA is available to test this call. The germline V gene encodes CDR1 SGDLS and CDR2 YYNGEE. The CDR3 length is 15 residues.

This chain uses TRBV6-1 with TRBJ2-5; TCRdb names TRBD1, which stays unverified in the absence of DNA. The CDR3 extends over 14 amino acids. Germline values: CDR1 MNHNS, CDR2 SASEGT. The CDR3 reads CASSGPRGRETQYF.

The chain links TRBV3-1 to TRBJ2-1. This CDR3 contains 13 residues. Germline values: CDR1 LGHDT, CDR2 YNNKEL (reference sequence). This CDR3 reads CASSQPPYNEQFF.

The chain is built from TRBV20-1 and TRBJ1-1; the D call of TRBD1 rests on TCRdb alone, since no DNA is present to check it. This CDR3 has 13 residues. The germline V gene encodes CDR1 DFQATT and CDR2 SNEGSKA (reference sequence). The CDR3 region is CSALRGMNTEAFF.

The chain is built from TRBV5-1 and TRBJ1-1; TCRdb's D call, TRBD1, is unchecked because there is no DNA. Germline V gene data show CDR1 as SGHRS and CDR2 as YFSETQ. The CDR3 runs to 11 residues. The CDR3 protein is CASSTGPEAFF.

This chain links TRBV29-1 with TRBJ2-1. The CDR3 loop spans 12 amino acids. Germline V gene sequence: CDR1 SQVTM, CDR2 ANQGSEA. This CDR3 reads CSVYNSYNEQFF.

V gene TRBV12-3 or TRBV12-4 combines with J gene TRBJ2-1; TCRdb selects TRBD1, and the lack of DNA leaves this call unchecked. The length of the CDR3 is 15 residues. CDR3 residues: CASSFPGFNYNEQFF.

The gene calls are TRBV6-2 or TRBV6-3 and TRBJ2-5; lacking DNA, the TRBD2 call made by TCRdb goes unchecked. CDR3 length: 18 amino acids. The germline V gene encodes CDR1 MNHEY and CDR2 SVGEGT. The CDR3 sequence: CASSHYGLAGGNEETQYF.

The chain uses TRBV2 and TRBJ2-7; the TRBD2 assignment by TCRdb is unverifiable without DNA. CDR1 is SNHLY, CDR2 FYNNEI, per germline. This CDR3 is built from 13 residues. CDR3 region: CASSEYAAAGKDF.